The subject of this entry is one T cell receptor (beta chain). A J-beta primer mix and a sample-barcoded 5' primer were used in a second PCR of about 7 to 12 cycles. Every cDNA molecule carried a tag from a template-switch adaptor bearing 12 random nucleotides. TCRdb re-derived calls from the 5' RACE reads in MiXCR, one entry per CDR3 protein. The sample has around 990,000 distinct CDR3 sequences, 35% to 40% seen once. This sample is part of a study of blood T cells in healthy people across ages. V was trimmed by 6 bases and J by 2 bases, leaving 18 bases between them. The CDR3 is 15 amino acids. Per germline, CDR1 DFQATT and CDR2 SNEGSKA (reference sequence).

Sequencing was performed on blood. The V gene is TRBV20-1, the J gene TRBJ2-3; TRBD2 is a possible D gene (5 bases). This sequence originates from a man aged 18 to 30 in good health. The CDR3 DNA follows: TGCAGTGCCACGACGGGTACGGGGTACACAGATACGCAGTATTTT. It is translated as CSATTGTGYTDTQYF.